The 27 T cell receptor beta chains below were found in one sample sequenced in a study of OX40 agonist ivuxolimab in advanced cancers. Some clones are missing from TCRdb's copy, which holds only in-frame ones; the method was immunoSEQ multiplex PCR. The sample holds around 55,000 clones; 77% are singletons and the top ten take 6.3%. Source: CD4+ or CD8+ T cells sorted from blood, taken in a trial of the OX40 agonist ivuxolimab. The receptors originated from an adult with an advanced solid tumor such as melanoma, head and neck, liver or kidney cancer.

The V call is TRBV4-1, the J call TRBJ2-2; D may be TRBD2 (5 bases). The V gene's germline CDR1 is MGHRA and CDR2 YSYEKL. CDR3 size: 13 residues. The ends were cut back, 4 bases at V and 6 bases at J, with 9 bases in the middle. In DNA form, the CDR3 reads TGCGCCAGCAGCCCAAGGGAGCCCGGGGAGCTGTTTTTT. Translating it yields CASSPREPGELFF.

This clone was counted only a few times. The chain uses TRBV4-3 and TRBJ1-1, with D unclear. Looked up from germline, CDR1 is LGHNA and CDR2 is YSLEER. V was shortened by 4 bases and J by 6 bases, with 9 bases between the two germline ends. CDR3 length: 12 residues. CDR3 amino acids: CASSPNGAEAFF. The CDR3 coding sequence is TGCGCCAGCAGCCCAAACGGAGCTGAAGCTTTCTTT.

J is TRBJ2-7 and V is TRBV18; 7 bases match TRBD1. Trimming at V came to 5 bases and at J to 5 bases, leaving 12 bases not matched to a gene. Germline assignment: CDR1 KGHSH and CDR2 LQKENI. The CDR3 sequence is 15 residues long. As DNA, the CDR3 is TGTGCCAGCTCAACTTCGACAGGGCGAGAGGACGAGCAGTACTTC. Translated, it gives CASSTSTGREDEQYF.

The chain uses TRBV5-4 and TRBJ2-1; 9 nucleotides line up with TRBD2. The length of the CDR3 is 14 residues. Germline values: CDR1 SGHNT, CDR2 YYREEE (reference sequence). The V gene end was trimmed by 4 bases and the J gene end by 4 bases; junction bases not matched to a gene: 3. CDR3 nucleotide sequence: TGTGCCAGCAGCATAGCGGGAGTGTACAATGAGCAGTTCTTC. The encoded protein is CASSIAGVYNEQFF.

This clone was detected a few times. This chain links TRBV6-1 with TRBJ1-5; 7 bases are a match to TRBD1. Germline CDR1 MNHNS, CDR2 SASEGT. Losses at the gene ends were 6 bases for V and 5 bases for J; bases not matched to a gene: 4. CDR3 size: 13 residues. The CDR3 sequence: CASSKQGYQPQHF. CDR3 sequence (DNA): TGTGCCAGCAGCAAACAGGGGTATCAGCCCCAGCATTTT.

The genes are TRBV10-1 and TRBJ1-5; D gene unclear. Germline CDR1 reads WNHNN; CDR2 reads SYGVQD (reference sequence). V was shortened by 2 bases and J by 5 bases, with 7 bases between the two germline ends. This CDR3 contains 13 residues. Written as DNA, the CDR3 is TGCGCCAGCAGTGAGGCTTTATATCAGCCCCAGCATTTT. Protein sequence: CASSEALYQPQHF.

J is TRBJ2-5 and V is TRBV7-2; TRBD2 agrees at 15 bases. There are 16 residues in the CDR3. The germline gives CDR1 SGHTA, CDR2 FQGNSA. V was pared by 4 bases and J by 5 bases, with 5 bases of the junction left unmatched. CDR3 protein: CASSSGTSGGPETQYF. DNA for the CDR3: TGTGCCAGCAGCTCCGGGACTAGCGGGGGGCCCGAGACCCAGTACTTC.

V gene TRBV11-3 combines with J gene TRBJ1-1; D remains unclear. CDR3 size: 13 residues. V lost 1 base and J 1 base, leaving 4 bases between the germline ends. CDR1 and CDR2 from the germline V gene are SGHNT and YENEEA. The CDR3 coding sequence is TGTGCCAGCAGCTTAGGGCCGAACACTGAAGCTTTCTTT. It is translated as CASSLGPNTEAFF.

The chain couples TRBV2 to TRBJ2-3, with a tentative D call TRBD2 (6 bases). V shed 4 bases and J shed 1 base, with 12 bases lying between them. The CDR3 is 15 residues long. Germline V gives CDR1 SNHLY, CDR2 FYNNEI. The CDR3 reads CASSAGGPRTDTQYF. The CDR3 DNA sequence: TGTGCCAGCAGTGCTGGAGGGCCTCGCACAGATACGCAGTATTTT.

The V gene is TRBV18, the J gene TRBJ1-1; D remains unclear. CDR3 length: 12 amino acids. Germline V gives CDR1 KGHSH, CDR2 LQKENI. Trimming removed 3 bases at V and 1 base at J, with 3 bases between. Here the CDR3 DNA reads TGTGCCAGCTCACCCCAGAACACTGAAGCTTTCTTT. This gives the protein CASSPQNTEAFF.

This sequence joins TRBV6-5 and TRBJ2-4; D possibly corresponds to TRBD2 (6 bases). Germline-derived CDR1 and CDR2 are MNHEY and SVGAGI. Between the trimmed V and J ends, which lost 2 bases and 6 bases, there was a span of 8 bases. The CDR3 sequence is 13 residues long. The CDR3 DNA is TGTGCCAGCAGTTACGGTAGCGGAAACATTCAGTACTTC. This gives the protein CASSYGSGNIQYF.

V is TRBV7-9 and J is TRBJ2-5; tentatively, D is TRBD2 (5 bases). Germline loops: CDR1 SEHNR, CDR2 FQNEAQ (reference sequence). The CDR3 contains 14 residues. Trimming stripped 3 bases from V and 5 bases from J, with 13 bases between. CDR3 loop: CASSFSSGGETQYF. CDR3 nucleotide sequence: TGTGCCAGCAGCTTTTCTTCGGGCGGGGAGACCCAGTACTTC.

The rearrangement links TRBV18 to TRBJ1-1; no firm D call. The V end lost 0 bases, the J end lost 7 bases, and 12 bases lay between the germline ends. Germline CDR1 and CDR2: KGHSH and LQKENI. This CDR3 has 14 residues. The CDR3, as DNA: TGTGCCAGCTCACCACCCCCCTACGGTGATGAAGCTTTCTTT. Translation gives CASSPPPYGDEAFF.

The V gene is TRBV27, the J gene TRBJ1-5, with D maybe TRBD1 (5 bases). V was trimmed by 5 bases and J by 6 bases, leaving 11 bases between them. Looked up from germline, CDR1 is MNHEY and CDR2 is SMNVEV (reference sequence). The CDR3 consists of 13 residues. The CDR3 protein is CASSPPGGQPQHF. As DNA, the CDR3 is TGTGCCAGCAGTCCCCCGGGGGGTCAGCCCCAGCATTTT.

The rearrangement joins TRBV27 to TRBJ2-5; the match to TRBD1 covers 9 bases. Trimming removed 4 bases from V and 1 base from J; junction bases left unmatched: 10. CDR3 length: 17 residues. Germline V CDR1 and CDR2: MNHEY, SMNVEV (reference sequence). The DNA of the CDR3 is TGTGCCAGCAGTTCCACCCGAGGGACAGGGAGCCAAGAGACCCAGTACTTC. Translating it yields CASSSTRGTGSQETQYF.

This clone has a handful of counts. CDR3 loop: CAWSRGRARSGANVLTF. DNA for the CDR3: TGTGCCTGGAGTAGGGGCAGGGCTCGCTCTGGGGCCAACGTCCTGACTTTC. The chain links TRBV30 to TRBJ2-6, with D perhaps TRBD1 (5 bases). Trimming removed 2 bases at V and 0 bases at J, with 14 bases between. Looked up from germline, CDR1 is GTSNPN and CDR2 is SVGIG (reference sequence). The CDR3 contains 17 residues. The full variable domain, completed using reference TRBV30 and TRBJ2-6, is SQTIHQWPATLVQPVGSPLSLECTVEGTSNPNLYWYRQAAGRGLQLLFYSVGIGQISSEVPQNLSASRPQDRQFILSSKKLLLSDSGFYLCAWSRGRARSGANVLTFGAGSRLTVL.

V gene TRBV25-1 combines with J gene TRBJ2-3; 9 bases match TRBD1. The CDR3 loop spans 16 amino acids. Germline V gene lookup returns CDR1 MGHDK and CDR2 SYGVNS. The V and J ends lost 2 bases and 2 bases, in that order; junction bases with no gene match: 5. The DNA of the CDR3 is TGTGCCAGCAGTGAAGTAGGGACAGGGACCACAGATACGCAGTATTTT. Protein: CASSEVGTGTTDTQYF.

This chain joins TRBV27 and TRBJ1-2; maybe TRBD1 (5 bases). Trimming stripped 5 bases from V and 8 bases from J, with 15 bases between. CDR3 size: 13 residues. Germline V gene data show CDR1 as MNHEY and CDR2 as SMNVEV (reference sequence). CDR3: CASSARGVKGYTF. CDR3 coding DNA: TGTGCCAGCAGTGCCCGGGGGGTGAAGGGCTACACCTTC.

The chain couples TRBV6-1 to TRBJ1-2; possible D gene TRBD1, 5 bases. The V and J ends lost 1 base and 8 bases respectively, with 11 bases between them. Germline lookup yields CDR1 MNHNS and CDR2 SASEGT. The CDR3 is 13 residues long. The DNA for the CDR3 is TGTGCCAGCAGTGAAGGAGAAGGGGACGGCTACACCTTC. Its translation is CASSEGEGDGYTF.

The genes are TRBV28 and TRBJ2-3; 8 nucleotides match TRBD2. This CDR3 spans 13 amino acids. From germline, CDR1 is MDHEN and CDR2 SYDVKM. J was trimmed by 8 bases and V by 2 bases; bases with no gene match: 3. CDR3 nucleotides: TGTGCCAGCAGTTTAAGCGGGAGTGGTACGCAGTATTTT. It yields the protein CASSLSGSGTQYF.

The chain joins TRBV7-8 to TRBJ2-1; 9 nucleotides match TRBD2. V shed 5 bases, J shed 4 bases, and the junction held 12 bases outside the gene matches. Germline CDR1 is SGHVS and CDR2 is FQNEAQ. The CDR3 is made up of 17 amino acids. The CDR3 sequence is CASSKRGAGGTYNEQFF. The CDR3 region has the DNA TGTGCCAGCAGCAAACGGGGAGCGGGGGGAACATACAATGAGCAGTTCTTC.

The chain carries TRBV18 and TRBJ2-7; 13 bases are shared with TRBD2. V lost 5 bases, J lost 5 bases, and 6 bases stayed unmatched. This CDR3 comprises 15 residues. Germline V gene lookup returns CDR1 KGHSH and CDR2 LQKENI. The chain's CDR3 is CASSGTSGRVDEQYF. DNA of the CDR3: TGTGCCAGCTCAGGAACTAGCGGGAGGGTCGACGAGCAGTACTTC.

The CDR3 protein is CASSVSGGPYEQYF. CDR3 nucleotides: TGTGCCAGCAGCGTTAGCGGGGGCCCCTACGAGCAGTACTTC. The chain is built from TRBV7-1 and TRBJ2-7, with 9 bases identical to TRBD2. TRBV7-1 is known as an ORF, though its function is uncertain. Trimming removed 5 bases from V and 2 bases from J; junction bases left unmatched: 4. CDR3 length: 14 amino acids.

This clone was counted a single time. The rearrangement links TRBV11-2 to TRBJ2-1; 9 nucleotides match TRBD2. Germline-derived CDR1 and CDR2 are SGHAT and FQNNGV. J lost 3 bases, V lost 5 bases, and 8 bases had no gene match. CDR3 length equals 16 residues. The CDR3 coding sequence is TGTGCCAGCAGCCCCCGGCGGGAGGGGAACTACAATGAGCAGTTCTTC. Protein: CASSPRREGNYNEQFF.

CDR3 region: CASSYGRQGLLYEQYF. The CDR3 nucleotides are TGTGCCAGCAGTTACGGCCGGCAGGGGCTACTCTACGAGCAGTACTTC. The chain uses TRBV6-5 and TRBJ2-7, with D maybe TRBD1 (6 bases). The CDR3 contains 16 residues. Germline-derived CDR1 and CDR2 are MNHEY and SVGAGI. Between the trimmed V and J ends, which lost 2 bases and 3 bases, there was a span of 17 bases.

CDR3 in DNA: TGCGCCAGCAGCTTCTCAGGGAACACTGAAGCTTTCTTT. Its protein is CASSFSGNTEAFF. The chain uses TRBV5-1 and TRBJ1-1; unclear D gene. Deletions cut 2 bases from V and 1 base from J, with 6 bases between. Germline CDR1 and CDR2: SGHRS and YFSETQ. There are 13 residues in the CDR3.

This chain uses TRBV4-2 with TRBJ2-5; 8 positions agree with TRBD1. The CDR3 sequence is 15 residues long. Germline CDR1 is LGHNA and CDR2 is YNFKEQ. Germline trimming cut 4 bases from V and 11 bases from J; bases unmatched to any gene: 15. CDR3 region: CASSPRDRSRGEQYF. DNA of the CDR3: TGTGCCAGCAGCCCTCGGGACAGGTCAAGGGGGGAGCAGTACTTC.